The 20 T cell receptor beta chains presented below share a single source sample, sequenced in a study of control samples from healthy donors and cancer patients. Assay: immunoSEQ multiplex PCR; the TCRdb copy retains only in-frame clones and omits some. The sample has about 98,000 clones; under 95% are singletons. Sequenced sample: blood. These TCRs come from a woman aged 18-29 years in good health.

J is TRBJ1-3 and V is TRBV28, with D perhaps matching TRBD1 (5 bases). The CDR3 is 15 residues long. Trimming cost V 2 bases and J 7 bases, with 15 bases left between them. CDR1 is MDHEN and CDR2 is SYDVKM in the germline V gene. The CDR3 loop reads CASSLPVGTSNTIYF. CDR3 nucleotide sequence: TGTGCCAGCAGTTTACCCGTAGGGACCTCGAACACCATATATTTT.

The chain joins TRBV5-1 to TRBJ1-5; tentative D call: TRBD1 (6 bases). CDR3 length: 13 residues. Trimming stripped 5 bases from V and 4 bases from J, with 10 bases between. The germline V gene encodes CDR1 SGHRS and CDR2 YFSETQ. CDR3: CASSNGQNQPQHF. The DNA of the CDR3 is TGCGCCAGCAGTAACGGACAGAATCAGCCCCAGCATTTT.

The rearrangement joins TRBV15 to TRBJ2-3; either TRBD1 or TRBD2 may fit D (5 bases each). The CDR3 extends over 14 amino acids. Germline V CDR1 and CDR2: LNHNV, YYDKDF (reference sequence). The V end lost 0 bases, the J end lost 4 bases, and 8 bases lay between the germline ends. The CDR3 DNA is TGTGCCACCAGCAGAGATCAGGGAGCAGATACGCAGTATTTT. Translation gives CATSRDQGADTQYF.

The rearrangement joins TRBV21-1 to TRBJ2-7. TRBV21-1 is shown as a pseudogene. The CDR3 length is 15 residues. CDR3 bases: TGTGCCAGCAGCAAAGAAGGGCAGGAGTCCTACGAGCAGTACTTC. This translates into CASSKEGQESYEQYF.

The chain links TRBV18 to TRBJ1-3; D not resolved. The CDR3 consists of 16 residues. Germline values: CDR1 KGHSH, CDR2 LQKENI. Trimming took off 5 bases at V and 2 bases at J, with 16 bases between the two ends. In DNA, the CDR3 is TGTGCCAGCTCAAATCAGGCTCCTCCGGCTGGAAACACCATATATTTT. Encoded protein: CASSNQAPPAGNTIYF.

The rearrangement uses TRBV3-1 (or the pseudogene TRBV3-2) and TRBJ1-1; tentative D call: TRBD1 (5 bases). In germline, CDR1 is LGHDT, CDR2 YNNKEL (reference sequence). Trimming shortened V by 1 base and J by 0 bases, and 9 bases separated the two germline ends. This CDR3 is built from 15 residues. The DNA of the CDR3 is TGTGCCAGCAGCCAAGGGGCAGGGCTGAACACTGAAGCTTTCTTT. Its translation is CASSQGAGLNTEAFF.

V usage is TRBV2 and J usage is TRBJ2-2; D is undetermined. In germline, CDR1 is SNHLY, CDR2 FYNNEI. Trimming took 6 bases from V and 0 from J, leaving 11 bases between them. The CDR3 is 15 residues long. DNA for the CDR3: TGTGCCAGCAGAAGGACGGATTCGAACACCGGGGAGCTGTTTTTT. Its protein product is CASRRTDSNTGELFF.

This chain connects TRBV6-4 to TRBJ2-2; TRBD1 matches at 9 bases. The V and J ends lost 6 bases and 1 base, in that order; junction bases with no gene match: 0. CDR1 and CDR2 (germline): MRHNA, SNTAGT. This CDR3 spans 14 amino acids. The CDR3 here is CASRTGGNTGELFF. The CDR3 DNA reads as TGTGCCAGCAGGACAGGGGGGAACACCGGGGAGCTGTTTTTT.

The V and J genes are TRBV28 and TRBJ2-2, with D possibly matching TRBD2 (6 bases). The CDR3 length is 12 residues. Germline assignment: CDR1 MDHEN and CDR2 SYDVKM. With 8 bases removed from V and 7 bases from J, the gap between germline ends came to 11 bases. The CDR3 nucleotides read TGTGCCAGCGGCGCCGGGGGCGGGGAGCTGTTTTTT. This translates into CASGAGGGELFF.

V usage is TRBV25-1 and J usage is TRBJ1-6; D unresolved. This CDR3 has 11 residues. V dropped 5 bases and J dropped 14 bases, with 10 bases sitting between them. CDR1 and CDR2 (germline): MGHDK, SYGVNS. CDR3 DNA sequence: TGTGCCAGCAGTTATAGAAAAACCCTCCACTTT. Its translation is CASSYRKTLHF.

The gene calls are TRBV9 and TRBJ2-7; D ambiguous. Germline values: CDR1 SGDLS, CDR2 YYNGEE. The CDR3 length is 15 residues. V gave up 2 bases and J gave up 3 bases, with 15 bases separating them. The CDR3 region is CASSVFPGPNYEQYF. The DNA of the CDR3 is TGTGCCAGCAGCGTCTTTCCGGGCCCCAACTACGAGCAGTACTTC.

The chain combines TRBV11-2 with TRBJ1-2, with D hard to call. From germline, CDR1 is SGHAT and CDR2 FQNNGV. The ends were cut back, 3 bases at V and 8 bases at J, with 10 bases in the middle. The CDR3 loop spans 12 amino acids. DNA for the CDR3: TGTGCCAGCAGCTTCCTCCCCGGGGGCTACACCTTC. Translated: CASSFLPGGYTF.

The chain carries TRBV18 and TRBJ2-3; weak D call: TRBD2 (6 bases). The CDR3 has 15 residues. Between the trimmed V and J ends, which lost 6 bases and 0 bases, there was a span of 13 bases. Germline CDR1 is KGHSH and CDR2 is LQKENI. CDR3 residues: CASSARDSSTDTQYF. The CDR3 region has the DNA TGTGCCAGCTCCGCCAGGGACTCTAGCACAGATACGCAGTATTTT.

J is TRBJ1-2 and V is TRBV28; D is possibly TRBD1 (5 bases). Trimming shortened V by 3 bases and J by 4 bases, and 6 bases separated the two germline ends. The CDR3 has 12 residues. Germline V gene sequence: CDR1 MDHEN, CDR2 SYDVKM. For the CDR3, the DNA is TGTGCCAGCAGTTTGACAGTCTATGGCTACACCTTC. Its protein product is CASSLTVYGYTF.

In nucleotides, the CDR3 is TGTGCCAGCGAGACTAGCGGGGCCCCGAGCACCGGGGAGCTGTTTTTT. It encodes CASETSGAPSTGELFF. V gene TRBV18 combines with J gene TRBJ2-2, with TRBD2 identical over 11 bases. Germline trimming cut 8 bases from V and 4 bases from J; bases unmatched to any gene: 9. Germline CDR1 KGHSH, CDR2 LQKENI. The length of the CDR3 is 16 residues.

V is TRBV4-3 and J is TRBJ1-2; the D gene is possibly TRBD1 (6 bases). Germline CDR1 reads LGHNA; CDR2 reads YSLEER. With 0 bases removed from V and 7 bases from J, the gap between germline ends came to 12 bases. The CDR3 loop spans 14 amino acids. The CDR3 is CASSQDWGRVGYTF. CDR3 DNA: TGCGCCAGCAGCCAAGACTGGGGGCGGGTTGGCTACACCTTC.

V gene TRBV9 combines with J gene TRBJ1-2; TRBD1 is a possible D gene (5 bases). The CDR3 consists of 15 residues. Per the germline V gene, CDR1 is SGDLS and CDR2 is YYNGEE. V lost 0 bases and J 4 bases, leaving 13 bases between the germline ends. Written as DNA, the CDR3 is TGTGCCAGCAGCGTAGATTCGGGACGATCCTATGGCTACACCTTC. It specifies CASSVDSGRSYGYTF. The variable domain in full, completed from reference TRBV9 and TRBJ1-2, reads DSGVTQTPKHLITATGQRVTLRCSPRSGDLSVYWYQQSLDQGLQFLIQYYNGEERAKGNILERFSAQQFPDLHSELNLSSLELGDSALYFCASSVDSGRSYGYTFGSGTRLTVV.

The J gene is TRBJ1-5, the V gene TRBV30; D is unclear. This CDR3 comprises 12 residues. V was clipped by 5 bases and J by 6 bases, with 11 bases between them. The V gene's germline CDR1 is GTSNPN and CDR2 SVGIG (reference sequence). The CDR3 sequence: CAWGDLGQPQHF. CDR3 coding DNA: TGTGCCTGGGGAGACCTGGGTCAGCCCCAGCATTTT.

The chain has TRBV5-4 and TRBJ1-5; 11 bases agree with TRBD1. Germline CDR1 and CDR2: SGHNT and YYREEE (reference sequence). The J segment lost 7 bases and the V segment lost 2 bases, leaving 11 bases of the junction unmatched. This CDR3 contains 17 residues. This CDR3 is CASSFIRPGQGGQPQHF. The DNA for the CDR3 is TGTGCCAGCAGCTTCATCCGACCGGGACAGGGGGGACAGCCCCAGCATTTT.

J is TRBJ1-5 and V is TRBV28; 7 nucleotides line up with TRBD1. The CDR3 spans 17 residues. J lost 1 base, V lost 2 bases, and 8 bases had no gene match. Germline V lookup: CDR1 MDHEN, CDR2 SYDVKM. CDR3 protein: CASSLDYWGQSNQPQHF. CDR3 sequence (DNA): TGTGCCAGCAGTTTAGACTACTGGGGACAGAGCAATCAGCCCCAGCATTTT.